A selection of T cell receptor beta chains follows, all from one sample in a study of Tregs in tolerant kidney transplant recipients. Using immunoSEQ multiplex PCR, the repertoire was profiled, and TCRdb retains in-frame clones only, with some absent. The sample lists about 100,000 clones; approximately 93% were seen once. Sequenced material: CD4+ T cells from blood (PBMCs), taken 12 months after the transplant. These TCRs come from a human patient who received a combined kidney and bone marrow transplant. The graft donor may have given rise to some T cells. Both conserved end residues are part of each CDR3. A D gene is named only where the DNA matches it firmly. Where a row states a size, it is once, few, many or the class of an expanded clone; other rows omit it.

abundance,d_gene,j_gene,v_gene,CDR3nt,CDR3aa
-,-,TRBJ1-2,TRBV11-3,TGTGCCAGCAGCTTAGTGGAGTCGGGCTACACCTTC,CASSLVESGYTF
-,-,TRBJ2-7,TRBV5-1,TGCGCCAGCAGCGTAGTAGAGGGACACCCGAGCTCCTACGAGCAGTACTTC,CASSVVEGHPSSYEQYF
-,-,TRBJ2-7,TRBV5-6,TGTGCCAGCAGCTTGGGGGGGGGCCTAACCTACGAGCAGTACTTC,CASSLGGGLTYEQYF
-,TRBD2,TRBJ2-3,TRBV5-1,TGCGCCAGCAGCCGAGGGACTAGCGCCACAGATACGCAGTATTTT,CASSRGTSATDTQYF
-,TRBD2,TRBJ2-5,TRBV4-2,TGTGCCAGCAGCCAGGGTCTAGCGGGGGGGCGCGGGTACCAAGAGACCCAGTACTTC,CASSQGLAGGRGYQETQYF
-,-,TRBJ2-1,TRBV5-1,TGCGCCAGCAGCTTGGAAACTAGCTCATGGGGTGAGCAGTTCTTC,CASSLETSSWGEQFF
-,TRBD1,TRBJ1-1,TRBV30,TGTGCCTGGAGTCTTCTAACGGGACAGGGCAACGCTGAAGCTTTCTTT,CAWSLLTGQGNAEAFF
once,-,TRBJ1-3,TRBV18,TGTGCCAGCTCACCAGCAGGGTCTGGAAACACCATATATTTT,CASSPAGSGNTIYF
-,TRBD2,TRBJ2-3,TRBV7-8,TGTGCCAGCAGCCCCCGGGGGGGAGTATCCACAGATACGCAGTATTTT,CASSPRGGVSTDTQYF
-,-,TRBJ2-2,TRBV7-3,TGTGCCAGCAGCTCCCCGGCGGGCCAGTCGAACACCGGGGAGCTGTTTTTT,CASSSPAGQSNTGELFF
-,-,TRBJ2-3,TRBV5-1,TGCGCCAGCAGCTTGCCCACAGGTAGAGGCACAGATACGCAGTATTTT,CASSLPTGRGTDTQYF
-,-,TRBJ1-2,TRBV2,TGTGCCAGCAGTGTCCAGGGTATGGTGGGGTATGGCTACACCTTC,CASSVQGMVGYGYTF
-,-,TRBJ2-1,TRBV7-2,TGTGCCAGCAGCTTAGTAACAGGGTACAATGAGCAGTTCTTC,CASSLVTGYNEQFF
few,TRBD2,TRBJ2-5,TRBV4-3,TGCGCCAGCAGCCTCCAGCTAGCGGGGGGGCCGGAGACCCAGTACTTC,CASSLQLAGGPETQYF
-,TRBD2,TRBJ2-7,TRBV18,TGTGCCAGCTCACCACGGGTTAGCGGGGGCTACTCCTACGAGCAGTACTTC,CASSPRVSGGYSYEQYF
-,TRBD1,TRBJ2-1,TRBV5-1,TGCGCCAGCGGGTCGGAACAGGGGCGTGAGCAGTTCTTC,CASGSEQGREQFF
few,TRBD2,TRBJ2-1,TRBV10-3,TGTGCCATCAGCAACCTGGGACTAGAGGGTAATGAGCAGTTCTTC,CAISNLGLEGNEQFF